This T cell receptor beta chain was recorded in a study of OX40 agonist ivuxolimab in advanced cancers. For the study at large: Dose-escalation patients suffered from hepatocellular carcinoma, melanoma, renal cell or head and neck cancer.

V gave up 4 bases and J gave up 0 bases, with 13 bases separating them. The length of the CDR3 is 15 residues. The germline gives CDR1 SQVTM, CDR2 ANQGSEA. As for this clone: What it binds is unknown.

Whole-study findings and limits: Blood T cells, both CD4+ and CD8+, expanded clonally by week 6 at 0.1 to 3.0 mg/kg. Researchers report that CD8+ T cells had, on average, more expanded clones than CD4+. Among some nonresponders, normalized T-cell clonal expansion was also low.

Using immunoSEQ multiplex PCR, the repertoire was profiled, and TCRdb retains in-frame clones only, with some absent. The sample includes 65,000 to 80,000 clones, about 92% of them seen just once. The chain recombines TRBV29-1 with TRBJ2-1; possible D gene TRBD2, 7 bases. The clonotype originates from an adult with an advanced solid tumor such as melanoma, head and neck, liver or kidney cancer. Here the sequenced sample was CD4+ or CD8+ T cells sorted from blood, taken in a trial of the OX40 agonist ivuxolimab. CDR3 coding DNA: TGCAGCGTTGGGGGGGGCTCCCGCTCCTACAATGAGCAGTTCTTC. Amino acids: CSVGGGSRSYNEQFF.